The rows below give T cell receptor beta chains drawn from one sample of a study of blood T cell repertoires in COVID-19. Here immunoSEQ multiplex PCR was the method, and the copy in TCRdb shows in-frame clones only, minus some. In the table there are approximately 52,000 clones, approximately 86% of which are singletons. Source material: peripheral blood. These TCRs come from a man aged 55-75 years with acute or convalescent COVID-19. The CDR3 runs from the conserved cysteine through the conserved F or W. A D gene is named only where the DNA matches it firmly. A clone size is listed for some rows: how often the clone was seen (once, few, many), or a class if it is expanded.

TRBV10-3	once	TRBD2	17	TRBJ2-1	TGTGCCTCGCGGTCTGGAGCGGGGGCCTCCTCTCACAATGAGCAGTTCTTC	CASRSGAGASSHNEQFF
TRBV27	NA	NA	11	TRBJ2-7	TGTGCCAGCAGTTTTAGCGGCGAGCAGTACTTC	CASSFSGEQYF
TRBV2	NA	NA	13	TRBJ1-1	TGTGCCAGCCCTAGTCATGCGAACACTGAAGCTTTCTTT	CASPSHANTEAFF
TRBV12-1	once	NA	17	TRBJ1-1	TGTGCCAGCAGCCTCTCATATACGGACATACTGAACACTGAAGCTTTCTTT	CASSLSYTDILNTEAFF
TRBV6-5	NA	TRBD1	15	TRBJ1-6	TGTGCCAGCAGACGGGACAGCCAAACTAATTCACCCCTCCACTTT	CASRRDSQTNSPLHF
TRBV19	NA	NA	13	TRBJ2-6	TGTGCCAGTAGGGCCCCTGGGGCCAACGTCCTGACTTTC	CASRAPGANVLTF
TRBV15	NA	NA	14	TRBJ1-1	TGTGCCACCAGCAGAGGCAGAATGAACACTGAAGCTTTCTTT	CATSRGRMNTEAFF
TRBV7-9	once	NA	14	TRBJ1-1	TGTGCCAGCAGTCTACAGGGTGTAAGAACTGAAGCTTTCTTT	CASSLQGVRTEAFF
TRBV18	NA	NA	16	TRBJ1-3	TGTGCCAGCTCACCAAGTCCGGTGAGCTCTGGAAACACCATATATTTT	CASSPSPVSSGNTIYF
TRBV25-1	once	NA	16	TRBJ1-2	TGTGCCAGCAGTGAAATGAGGAACGGAGGAGGCTATGGCTACACCTTC	CASSEMRNGGGYGYTF
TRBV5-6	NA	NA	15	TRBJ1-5	TGTGCCAGCAGCTCCCAGGGCAGGGTGGATCAGCCCCAGCATTTT	CASSSQGRVDQPQHF
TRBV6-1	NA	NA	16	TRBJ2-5	TGTGCCAGCAGTGTGGGATGGGACAATTATGCGGAGACCCAGTACTTC	CASSVGWDNYAETQYF
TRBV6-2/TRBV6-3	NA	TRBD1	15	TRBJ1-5	TGTGCCAGCAGCTATAGGGGGCGAGGCAATCAGCCCCAGCATTTT	CASSYRGRGNQPQHF
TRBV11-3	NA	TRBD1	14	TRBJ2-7	TGTGCCAGCAACCAGGACAGGGAACCCTACGAGCAGTACTTC	CASNQDREPYEQYF
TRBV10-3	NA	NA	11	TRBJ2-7	TGTGCCATCAGACAGGAATACGAGCAGTACTTC	CAIRQEYEQYF
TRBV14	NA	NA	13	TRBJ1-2	TGTGCCAGCAGCCAAGATCTAAACTATGGCTACACCTTC	CASSQDLNYGYTF
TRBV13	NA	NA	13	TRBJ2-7	TGTGCCAGCAGCTTTGAGCAAAGCTACGAGCAGTACTTC	CASSFEQSYEQYF
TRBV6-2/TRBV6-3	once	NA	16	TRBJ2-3	TGTGCCAGCAGTCCCACAGGGGACTCTAGCACAGATACGCAGTATTTT	CASSPTGDSSTDTQYF
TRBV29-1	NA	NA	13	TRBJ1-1	TGCAGCGTTGACTGGCAGGACCAGAGGGCGGCTTTCTTT	CSVDWQDQRAAFF
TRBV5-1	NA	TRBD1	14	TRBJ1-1	TGCGCCAGCAGCGTGGGACAGGGGAACACTGAAGCTTTCTTT	CASSVGQGNTEAFF
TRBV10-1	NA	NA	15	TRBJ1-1	TGCGCCAGCAGTGACGGTCACAGGCCGAACACTGAAGCTTTCTTT	CASSDGHRPNTEAFF
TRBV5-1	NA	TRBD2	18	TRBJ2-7	TGCGCCAGCAGCTCCACCCTAGCTGTCCAGCGGGGGCCCTACGAGCAGTACTTC	CASSSTLAVQRGPYEQYF
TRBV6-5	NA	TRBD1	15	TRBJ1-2	TGTGCCAGCAGGGGAACCGGGACAGGGATCTTTGGCTACACCTTC	CASRGTGTGIFGYTF
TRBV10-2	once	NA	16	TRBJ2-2	TGCGCCAGCAGTGAGTTCCGGGGGGCGCTCGGCGGGGAGCTGTTTTTT	CASSEFRGALGGELFF
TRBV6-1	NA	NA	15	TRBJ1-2	TGTGCCAGCAGTGAAAGCCGATATACTAACTATGGCTACACCTTC	CASSESRYTNYGYTF
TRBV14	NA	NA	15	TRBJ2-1	TGTGCCAGCAGCCAAGATCAAGCGGGCTACAATGAGCAGTTCTTC	CASSQDQAGYNEQFF
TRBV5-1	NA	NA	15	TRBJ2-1	TGCGCCAGCAGCTTCACAGCTGGTTCCTACAATGAGCAGTTCTTC	CASSFTAGSYNEQFF
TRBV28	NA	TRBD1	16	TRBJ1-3	TGTGCCAGCAGTTCCCCTACAGGGGGCTCTGGAAACACCATATATTTT	CASSSPTGGSGNTIYF
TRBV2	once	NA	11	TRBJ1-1	TGTGCCAGCAGCCAAAACACTGAAGCTTTCTTT	CASSQNTEAFF
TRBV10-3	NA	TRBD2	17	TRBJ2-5	TGTGCCATCAGTGAGTCGAAGTGGGAGGGCTCGCCAGGAGCCCAGTACTTC	CAISESKWEGSPGAQYF
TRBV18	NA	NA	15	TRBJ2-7	TGTGCCAGCTCACCAGTCGCAGGGGCCACCTACGAGCAGTACTTC	CASSPVAGATYEQYF
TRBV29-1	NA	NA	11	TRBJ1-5	TGCAGCGTTGAAGAGCAGAGGGCCCAGCATTTT	CSVEEQRAQHF
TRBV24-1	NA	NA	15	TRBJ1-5	TGTGCCACCAGTGACTCCCGGGACATAAATCAGCCCCAGCATTTT	CATSDSRDINQPQHF
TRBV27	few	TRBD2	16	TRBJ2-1	TGTGCCAGCAGTCCGGGGACTAGGCCCAACCTGGGTGAGCAGTTCTTC	CASSPGTRPNLGEQFF
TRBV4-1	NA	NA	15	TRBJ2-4	TGCGCCAGCAGCCCGGTCGGGCGGGACAAAAACATTCAGTACTTC	CASSPVGRDKNIQYF
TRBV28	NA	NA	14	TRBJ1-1	TGTGCCAGCAGACAGCCAGTTCAGAACACTGAAGCTTTCTTT	CASRQPVQNTEAFF
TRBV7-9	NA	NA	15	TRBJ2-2	TGTGCCAGCAGCCCAGACAGAGTCAACACCGGGGAGCTGTTTTTT	CASSPDRVNTGELFF
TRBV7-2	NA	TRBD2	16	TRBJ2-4	TGTGCCAGCAGCGAGCGACTAGCGGGGGGGAAGAACATTCAGTACTTC	CASSERLAGGKNIQYF
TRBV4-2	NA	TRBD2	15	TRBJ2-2	TGTGCCAGCAGCCTTACTAGCGGGGTAACCGGGGAGCTGTTTTTT	CASSLTSGVTGELFF
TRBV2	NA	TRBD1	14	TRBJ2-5	TGTGCCAGCAGTGAGACAGGGTTCCAAGAGACCCAGTACTTC	CASSETGFQETQYF
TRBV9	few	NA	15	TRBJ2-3	TGTGCCAGCAGCGGACGCCTGGAGGTCCCAGATACGCAGTATTTT	CASSGRLEVPDTQYF
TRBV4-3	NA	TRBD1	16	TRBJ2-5	TGCGCCAGCAGCCAAGATGGTGGGACAGTTCAAGAGACCCAGTACTTC	CASSQDGGTVQETQYF